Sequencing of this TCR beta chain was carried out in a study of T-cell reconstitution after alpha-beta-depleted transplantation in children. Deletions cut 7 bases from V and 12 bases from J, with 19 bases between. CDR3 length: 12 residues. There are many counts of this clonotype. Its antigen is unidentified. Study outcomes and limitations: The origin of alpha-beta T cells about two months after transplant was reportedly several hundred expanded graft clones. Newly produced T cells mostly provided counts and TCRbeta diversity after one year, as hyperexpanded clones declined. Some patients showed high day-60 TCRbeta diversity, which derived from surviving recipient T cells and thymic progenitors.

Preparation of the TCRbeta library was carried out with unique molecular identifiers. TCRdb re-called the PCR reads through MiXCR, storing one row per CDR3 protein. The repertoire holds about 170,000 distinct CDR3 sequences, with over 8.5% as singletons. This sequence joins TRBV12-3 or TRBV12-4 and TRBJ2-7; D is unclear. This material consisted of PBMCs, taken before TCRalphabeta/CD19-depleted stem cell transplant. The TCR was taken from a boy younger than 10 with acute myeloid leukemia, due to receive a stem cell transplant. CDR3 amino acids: CASTQVPAELYF. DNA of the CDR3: TGTGCCAGCACCCAGGTCCCCGCGGAGTTGTACTTC.